This section outlines one T cell receptor beta chain sequence together with its context. The sample contains more than one DNA sequence encoding this CDR3. These data are taken from a study of cytomegalovirus exposure and HLA in healthy donors. V was shortened by 0 bases and J by 2 bases, with 7 bases between the two germline ends. Germline CDR1 WSHSY, CDR2 SAAADI. This CDR3 has 14 residues. PCR was performed using 60 Vbeta and 13 Jbeta primers. TCRdb's copy holds only in-frame clones and misses some; the assay was immunoSEQ multiplex PCR. The sample has 90,000 to 130,000 clones, over 65% seen once; the top ten hold 1.3%.

The sample comprised PBMCs. The gene calls are TRBV10-2 and TRBJ1-1; no firm D call. The TCR comes from a woman aged 25-40 years in good health and CMV-seronegative. The CDR3 nucleotides are TGCGCCAGCAGTGAGTCGTCAGGCAACACTGAAGCTTTCTTT. This codes for CASSESSGNTEAFF.